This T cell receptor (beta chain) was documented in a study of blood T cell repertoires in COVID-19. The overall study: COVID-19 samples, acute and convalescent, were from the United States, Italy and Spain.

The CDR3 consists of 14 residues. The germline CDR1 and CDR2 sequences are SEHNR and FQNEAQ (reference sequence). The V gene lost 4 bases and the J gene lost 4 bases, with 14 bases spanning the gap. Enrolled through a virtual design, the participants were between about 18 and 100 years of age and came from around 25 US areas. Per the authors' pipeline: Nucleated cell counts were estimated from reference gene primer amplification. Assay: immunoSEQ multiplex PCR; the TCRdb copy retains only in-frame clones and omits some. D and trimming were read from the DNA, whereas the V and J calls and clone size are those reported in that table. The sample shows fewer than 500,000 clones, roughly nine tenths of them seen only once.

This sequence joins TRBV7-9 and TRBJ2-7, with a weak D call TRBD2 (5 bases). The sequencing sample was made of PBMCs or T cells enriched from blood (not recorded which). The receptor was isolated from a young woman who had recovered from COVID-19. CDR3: CASSSDLIPYEQYF. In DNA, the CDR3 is TGTGCCAGCAGCTCGGACTTGATCCCTTACGAGCAGTACTTC.